Each of the 30 T cell receptor beta chains below was sequenced from the same sample in a study of T-cell memory formation after mild COVID-19 (dated by TCRdb to about 2021). Library preparation used 5' RACE. Sequenced using an Illumina NovaSeq 6000. The public reads were quality trimmed at Q25 with fastp and then assembled into clones with MiXCR by TCRdb, keeping productive beta chains. Rows with a matching CDR3 protein are joined into one entry that keeps the most common DNA and genes. Across this sample there are around 130,000 distinct CDR3 sequences, with 5% to 6.5% seen only once. About 2.2% of the sample belongs to the ten largest clones. Sequenced material: PBMCs or a T cell subset sorted from them (not recorded which). The receptors shown here come from an adult woman who had mild COVID-19 (a few samples of this study predate the infection). The sample titles of this study are shuffled in the database, so cell type and time point are left out; the donor was told from shared clones.

In this sample, this clonotype turned up a few times. The V call is TRBV5-1, the J call TRBJ2-5, with D maybe TRBD1 (6 bases). The V gene lost 3 bases and the J gene lost 1 base, with 22 bases spanning the gap. Germline-derived CDR1 and CDR2 are SGHRS and YFSETQ. The CDR3 is 18 amino acids. The CDR3 spells CASSYTGSSYDIQETQYF. CDR3 bases: TGCGCCAGCAGCTATACAGGGAGCAGCTACGATATCCAAGAGACCCAGTACTTC.

The chain combines TRBV7-9 with TRBJ1-5, with D unresolved. V lost 3 bases to trimming and J lost 0 bases, with 6 bases between them. Germline CDR1 and CDR2: SEHNR and FQNEAQ (reference sequence). This CDR3 has 14 amino acids. The CDR3 DNA reads TGTGCCAGCAGCTTCGACGTTAGCAATCAGCCCCAGCATTTT. Its translation is CASSFDVSNQPQHF.

The chain combines TRBV7-2 with TRBJ1-1; 7 bases fit TRBD1. In germline, CDR1 is SGHTA, CDR2 FQGNSA. V shed 6 bases, J shed 4 bases, and the junction held 5 bases outside the gene matches. The CDR3 covers 13 residues. CDR3 residues: CASRQGGGTEAFF. The CDR3, as DNA: TGTGCCAGCAGGCAGGGGGGGGGCACTGAAGCTTTCTTT.

The chain couples TRBV24-1 to TRBJ1-1; the D gene is possibly TRBD1 (5 bases). Germline values: CDR1 KGHDR, CDR2 SFDVKD. V lost 5 bases and J lost 8, with 14 bases in between. The CDR3 contains 13 residues. The CDR3 sequence: CATSAHGTFEAFF. The CDR3, as DNA: TGTGCCACCAGTGCCCACGGGACTTTCGAAGCTTTCTTT.

This clonotype has at least ten counts. The chain couples TRBV7-6 to TRBJ2-1; no definite D call. The CDR3 covers 14 residues. CDR1 SGHVS and CDR2 FNYEAQ come from the germline V gene. The V gene lost 5 bases and the J gene lost 0 bases, with 8 bases spanning the gap. The CDR3 here is CASSKSNSYNEQFF. DNA for the CDR3: TGTGCCAGCAGCAAAAGCAACTCCTACAATGAGCAGTTCTTC.

This clonotype was detected a few times. DNA of the CDR3: TGTGCCAGCAGCCAGAGGGTGAATCAGCCCCAGCATTTT. This encodes CASSQRVNQPQHF. The V and J genes are TRBV4-2 and TRBJ1-5; D is undetermined. The CDR3 has 13 residues. Trimming removed 3 bases from V and 4 bases from J, with 7 bases in between. Germline CDR1 and CDR2: LGHNA and YNFKEQ.

The sample holds a few counts of this clonotype. This chain joins TRBV18 and TRBJ2-7; 8 bases are shared with TRBD2. Germline values: CDR1 KGHSH, CDR2 LQKENI. V lost 1 base, J lost 4 bases, and 9 bases stayed unmatched. The CDR3 runs 16 residues. The DNA of the CDR3 is TGTGCCAGCTCACCACGGCCAGCGGGAGTGTCGTACGAGCAGTACTTC. Amino acids: CASSPRPAGVSYEQYF. Supplemented by reference TRBV18 and TRBJ2-7, the full variable domain reads NAGVMQNPRHLVRRRGQEARLRCSPMKGHSHVYWYRQLPEEGLKFMVYLQKENIIDESGMPKERFSAEFPKEGPSILRIQQVVRGDSAAYFCASSPRPAGVSYEQYFGPGTRLTVT.

This clonotype was recorded a few times. This chain joins TRBV12-3 or TRBV12-4 and TRBJ2-4; D tentatively fits TRBD1 or TRBD2 (5 bases each). The CDR3 sequence is 11 residues long. Trimming left V 7 bases short and J 9 bases short, with 10 bases between. The CDR3 is CASTQGVIQYF. CDR3 DNA sequence: TGTGCCAGCACCCAGGGAGTCATTCAGTACTTC.

In this sample, this clonotype turned up many times. The chain uses TRBV15 and TRBJ2-5; 8 nucleotides align to TRBD2. J was trimmed by 5 bases and V by 0 bases; bases with no gene match: 8. CDR1 LNHNV and CDR2 YYDKDF come from the germline V gene (reference sequence). The CDR3 covers 16 residues. In DNA, the CDR3 is TGTGCCACCAGCAGAGATAACGGGAGGGTGATTGAGACCCAGTACTTC. Translation gives CATSRDNGRVIETQYF.

The J gene is TRBJ1-1, the V gene TRBV18, with D tentatively TRBD1 (6 bases). Germline V CDR1 and CDR2: KGHSH, LQKENI. The CDR3 sequence is 14 residues long. V lost 3 bases and J lost 3, with 11 bases in between. This CDR3 is CASSPIQGYTEAFF. The CDR3 nucleotides read TGTGCCAGCTCACCCATACAGGGCTACACTGAAGCTTTCTTT.

This clonotype occurred a few times. CDR3 protein: CATSGLAGAYEQYF. CDR3 bases: TGTGCCACCAGCGGACTAGCGGGCGCCTACGAGCAGTACTTC. This sequence joins TRBV6-2 or TRBV6-3 and TRBJ2-7; 11 bases line up with TRBD2. The CDR3 extends over 14 amino acids. CDR1 is MNHEY and CDR2 is SVGEGT in the germline V gene. Unmatched junction bases numbered 7, after V lost 10 bases and J lost 2 bases.

This clonotype was seen at least ten times. This sequence joins TRBV24-1 and TRBJ2-2; the D gene is possibly TRBD1 (5 bases). CDR1 KGHDR and CDR2 SFDVKD come from the germline V gene. This CDR3 contains 14 residues. V was trimmed by 3 bases and J by 4 bases, leaving 8 bases between them. CDR3: CATSDPTGTGELFF. The CDR3 DNA reads TGTGCCACCAGTGATCCAACAGGCACCGGGGAGCTGTTTTTT.

This chain connects TRBV20-1 to TRBJ1-3; no definite D call. Looked up from germline, CDR1 is DFQATT and CDR2 is SNEGSKA (reference sequence). Trimming cost V 0 bases and J 4 bases, with 10 bases left between them. CDR3 length equals 14 residues. DNA of the CDR3: TGCAGTGCTAGAGATCTGAGGAGAGGAAACACCATATATTTT. Translated, it gives CSARDLRRGNTIYF.

This clonotype was seen at least ten times. V and J are TRBV5-1 and TRBJ2-5, with 7 bases that match TRBD1. J was trimmed by 2 bases and V by 4 bases; bases with no gene match: 8. From germline, CDR1 is SGHRS and CDR2 YFSETQ. This CDR3 comprises 15 residues. In DNA, the CDR3 is TGCGCCAGCAGCGCGAGACCGGGACAGCAAGAGACCCAGTACTTC. The encoded protein is CASSARPGQQETQYF.

This clonotype was found a few times. This chain connects TRBV27 to TRBJ2-3, with TRBD2 as a possible D gene (6 bases). Between the trimmed V and J ends, which lost 7 bases and 2 bases, there was a span of 10 bases. The V gene's germline CDR1 is MNHEY and CDR2 SMNVEV (reference sequence). This CDR3 region has 13 residues. CDR3 amino acids: CASTSAHTDTQYF. For the CDR3, the DNA is TGTGCCAGCACTAGCGCGCACACAGATACGCAGTATTTT.

The chain couples TRBV6-6 to TRBJ2-1, with D hard to call. The CDR3 spans 13 residues. Trimming pared 3 bases from V and 4 bases from J, leaving 7 bases between. Germline V gene sequence: CDR1 MNHNY, CDR2 SVGAGI (reference sequence). As DNA, the CDR3 is TGTGCCAGCAGTTATACATCTTACAATGAGCAGTTCTTC. As protein: CASSYTSYNEQFF.

At least ten counts were recorded for this clonotype. The genes are TRBV5-6 and TRBJ1-2, with unresolved D. Trimming shortened V by 2 bases and J by 5 bases, and 13 bases separated the two germline ends. Germline loops: CDR1 SGHDT, CDR2 YYEEEE. There are 14 residues in the CDR3. The CDR3 sequence is CASSLGRRKYGYTF. The CDR3 DNA reads as TGTGCCAGCAGCTTAGGACGAAGGAAGTATGGCTACACCTTC.

In this sample, this clonotype turned up many times. The chain is built from TRBV27 and TRBJ1-2, with a possible D match to TRBD1 (5 bases). Germline values: CDR1 MNHEY, CDR2 SMNVEV (reference sequence). Trimming pared 6 bases from V and 4 bases from J, leaving 18 bases between. This CDR3 contains 15 residues. The CDR3 DNA follows: TGTGCCAGCAGACCCAGGGTCGTGGATAGCTATGGCTACACCTTC. This encodes CASRPRVVDSYGYTF.

This clonotype has ten or more counts. The junction departs from the called germline gene at one end, perhaps through a read error. This chain links TRBV5-1 with TRBJ2-7; 8 bases map to TRBD1. This CDR3 has 13 amino acids. The V gene's germline CDR1 is SGHRS and CDR2 YFSETQ. The CDR3 here is CASSRTGTYEQYF. The CDR3 DNA sequence: TGTGCCAGCAGTAGGACAGGGACTTACGAGCAGTACTTC. The whole variable domain, remainder taken from reference TRBV5-1 and TRBJ2-7, is KAGVTQTPRYLIKTRGQQVTLSCSPISGHRSVSWYQQTPGQGLQFLFEYFSETQRNKGNFPGRFSGRQFSNSRSEMNVSTLELGDSALYLCASSRTGTYEQYFGPGTRLTVT.

The table lists this clonotype with a few counts. The chain joins TRBV5-6 to TRBJ2-7; possible D gene TRBD1, 6 bases. The CDR3 extends over 13 amino acids. Germline CDR1 and CDR2: SGHDT and YYEEEE. V lost 2 bases and J lost 5, with 11 bases in between. For the CDR3, the DNA is TGTGCCAGCAGCTTATACAGGGTCAACGAGCAGTACTTC. Translating it yields CASSLYRVNEQYF.

Remarks on this clonotype: At one of its ends the junction is not consistent with the germline gene, which may arise from a read error. This chain uses TRBV5-1 with TRBJ2-5; D ambiguous. The CDR3 is 13 residues long. Germline values: CDR1 SGHRS, CDR2 YFSETQ. CDR3 in amino acids: CASSLGRQETKYF. Here the CDR3 DNA reads TGCGCCAGCAGCTTGGGGCGTCAAGAGACCAAGTACTTC.

This clonotype was seen at least ten times. V usage is TRBV20-1 and J usage is TRBJ2-7; 9 bases map to TRBD1. The CDR3 contains 12 residues. The germline gives CDR1 DFQATT, CDR2 SNEGSKA (reference sequence). Germline trimming cut 6 bases from V and 3 bases from J; bases unmatched to any gene: 3. Here the CDR3 reads CSARDRVYEQYF. The CDR3 DNA reads as TGCAGTGCAAGGGACAGGGTCTACGAGCAGTACTTC.

This chain uses TRBV20-1 with TRBJ1-1; TRBD1 aligns across 7 bases. CDR1 and CDR2 (germline): DFQATT, SNEGSKA (reference sequence). This CDR3 region has 14 residues. Trimming removed 6 bases from V and 0 bases from J; junction bases left unmatched: 7. The chain's CDR3 is CSARDSLMNTEAFF. In nucleotides, the CDR3 is TGCAGTGCCCGGGACAGCTTAATGAACACTGAAGCTTTCTTT.

The gene calls are TRBV7-9 and TRBJ2-2; D may be TRBD1 (5 bases). V was clipped by 2 bases and J by 4 bases, with 8 bases between them. Per germline, CDR1 SEHNR and CDR2 FQNEAQ (reference sequence). The CDR3 loop spans 14 amino acids. The CDR3 region has the DNA TGTGCCAGCAGCTTACAGGGTTTCACCGGGGAGCTGTTTTTT. It is translated as CASSLQGFTGELFF.

Here the CDR3 reads CASSRGQGINTGELFF. In DNA form, the CDR3 reads TGCGCCAGCAGCCGAGGACAGGGAATAAACACCGGGGAGCTGTTTTTT. This chain connects TRBV4-3 to TRBJ2-2, with TRBD1 matching over 8 bases. The CDR3 extends over 16 amino acids. Germline CDR1 is LGHNA and CDR2 is YSLEER. J gave up 2 bases and V 4 bases, and 6 bases lay outside the gene matches.

This clonotype was seen only a few times. V usage is TRBV24-1 and J usage is TRBJ1-3; possible D gene TRBD1, 6 bases. Germline loops: CDR1 KGHDR, CDR2 SFDVKD. The ends were cut back, 3 bases at V and 2 bases at J, with 10 bases in the middle. The CDR3 length is 15 residues. CDR3 nucleotides: TGTGCCACCAGTGATCCAGGGGAGCCTGGAAACACCATATATTTT. Residues: CATSDPGEPGNTIYF.

Ten or more counts support this clonotype. The CDR3 coding sequence is TGCAGTGCTAGAGATGTGTCGTCTAGCGGGGGCCCCTACAATGAGCAGTTCTTC. Encoded protein: CSARDVSSSGGPYNEQFF. The rearrangement uses TRBV20-1 and TRBJ2-1, with TRBD2 matching over 10 bases. Trimming took 0 bases from V and 2 from J; bases not matched to a gene: 10. The germline V gene encodes CDR1 DFQATT and CDR2 SNEGSKA (reference sequence). The CDR3 loop spans 18 amino acids.

The CDR3 DNA follows: TGTGCCACCAGTGATTCTACAGGGAAGATTGATACGCAGTATTTT. Translating it yields CATSDSTGKIDTQYF. The J gene is TRBJ2-3, the V gene TRBV24-1; D perhaps matches TRBD1 (6 bases). The V gene lost 2 bases and the J gene lost 6 bases, with 14 bases spanning the gap. The CDR3 covers 15 residues. Germline lookup yields CDR1 KGHDR and CDR2 SFDVKD.

The count of this clonotype is one. The CDR3 here is CSAGQLVNTEAFF. The CDR3 DNA is TGCAGCGCGGGACAGTTGGTGAACACTGAAGCTTTCTTT. V gene TRBV29-1 combines with J gene TRBJ1-1, with 7 bases that match TRBD1. The CDR3 is 13 amino acids. V lost 7 bases to trimming and J lost 0 bases; unmatched junction nucleotides: 5. Germline assignment: CDR1 SQVTM and CDR2 ANQGSEA.

This clonotype was seen at least ten times. This chain joins TRBV24-1 and TRBJ2-2; D gene unclear. This CDR3 has 14 residues. CDR1 is KGHDR and CDR2 is SFDVKD in the germline V gene. The ends were cut back, 3 bases at V and 9 bases at J, with 13 bases in the middle. In DNA form, the CDR3 reads TGTGCCACCAGTGATGGCAGAGAACACCGGGAGCTGTTTTTT. Translating gives CATSDGREHRELFF.